A single sample is the source of the 2 T cell receptor beta chains below, sequenced in a study of shared clonotypes between healthy human individuals. Here immunoSEQ multiplex PCR was the method, and the copy in TCRdb shows in-frame clones only, minus some. The sample yields about 2.1 million clones, 93% seen once. Naive CD8 cells comprised CD45RO-negative, CCR7-positively selected cells, excluding terminally differentiated effector memory CD45RA+ cells. The sequenced sample was naive CD8+ T cells from PBMCs. The receptors were sampled from a man aged 18 to 29 in good health. Some clones in this sample may be carry-over from other donors' samples.

The chain uses TRBV9 and TRBJ2-3; D is ambiguous. The CDR3 is 14 residues long. Germline V gene lookup returns CDR1 SGDLS and CDR2 YYNGEE. Trimming left V 0 bases short and J 1 base short, with 6 bases between. CDR3 residues: CASSVVPRTDTQYF. As DNA, the CDR3 is TGTGCCAGCAGCGTAGTTCCACGCACAGATACGCAGTATTTT.

V and J are TRBV2 and TRBJ1-4; no firm D call. The germline gives CDR1 SNHLY, CDR2 FYNNEI. V lost 3 bases, J lost 0 bases, and 14 bases lay in between. CDR3 length: 17 amino acids. Written as DNA, the CDR3 is TGTGCCAGCAGTGACCCGGCGGGTAGGGCAACTAATGAAAAACTGTTTTTT. Its translation is CASSDPAGRATNEKLFF.